This T cell receptor beta chain was identified in a study of radiotherapy plus CTLA-4 blockade in lung cancer. Across the whole study: Across the patients, objective responses occurred in 15% to 20%, and disease control in under 35%.

Regarding this clone: Antigen specificity is unknown.

General study results and limits: Early blood T cell clone dynamics, with interferon-beta, were reported to best predict response. There was expansion of tumor-derived TCR clones in blood after radiotherapy plus ipilimumab.

Measured with immunoSEQ multiplex PCR; TCRdb has only the in-frame clones, and not every one. The sample yields about 97,000 clones, roughly 74% seen once. Germline CDR1 and CDR2: SEHNR and FQNEAQ (reference sequence). With 4 bases removed from V and 3 bases from J, the gap between germline ends came to 18 bases. The CDR3 has 16 amino acids. Sequencing used peripheral blood, obtained from a patient treated with radiotherapy plus ipilimumab. The sequence came from a human donor with non-small cell lung cancer who had a partial response to radiotherapy plus ipilimumab. Some clones in this sample may be carry-over from other donors' samples. This chain uses TRBV7-9 with TRBJ1-2; TRBD1 is a possible D gene (6 bases). The CDR3 nucleotides read TGTGCCAGCAGCTCTATCGTAGGGGGTTCTGACTATGGCTACACCTTC. It yields the protein CASSSIVGGSDYGYTF.